This TCR beta chain originates from a study of OX40 agonist ivuxolimab in advanced cancers. Study findings and constraints: Antigen targets of the expanded peripheral T cells went undetermined.

CDR3 length: 13 residues. The ends were cut back, 5 bases at V and 6 bases at J, with 12 bases in the middle. Germline V gene lookup returns CDR1 LNHDA and CDR2 SQIVND (reference sequence). Points on this clone: The antigen remains undetermined.

Profiled with immunoSEQ multiplex PCR; TCRdb holds only in-frame clones, not every one. The sample has 77,000 or so clones; around 87% are singletons. This specimen consisted of CD4+ or CD8+ T cells sorted from blood, obtained in a trial of the OX40 agonist ivuxolimab. The receptor comes from an adult with an advanced solid tumor such as melanoma, head and neck, liver or kidney cancer. This chain links TRBV19 with TRBJ2-3, with a possible D match to TRBD2 (7 bases). The CDR3 region is CASSEAGADTQYF. CDR3 in DNA: TGTGCCAGTAGTGAGGCGGGGGCCGATACGCAGTATTTT.